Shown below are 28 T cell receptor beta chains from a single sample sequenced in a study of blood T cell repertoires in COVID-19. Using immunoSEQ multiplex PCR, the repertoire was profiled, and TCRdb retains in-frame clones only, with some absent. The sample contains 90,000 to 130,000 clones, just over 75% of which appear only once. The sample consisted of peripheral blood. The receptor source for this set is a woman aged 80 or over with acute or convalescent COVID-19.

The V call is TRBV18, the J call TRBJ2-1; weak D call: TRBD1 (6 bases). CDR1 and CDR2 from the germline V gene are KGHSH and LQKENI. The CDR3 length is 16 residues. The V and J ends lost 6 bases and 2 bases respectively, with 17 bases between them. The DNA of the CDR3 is TGTGCCAGCTCTCCCAGGACAGAGCACCCCTACAATGAGCAGTTCTTC. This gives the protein CASSPRTEHPYNEQFF.

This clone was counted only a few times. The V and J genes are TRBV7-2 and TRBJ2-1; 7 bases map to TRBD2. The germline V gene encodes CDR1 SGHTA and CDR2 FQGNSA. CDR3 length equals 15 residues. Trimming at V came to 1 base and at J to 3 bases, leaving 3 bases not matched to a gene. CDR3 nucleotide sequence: TGTGCCAGCAGCTTAGTGGGGGGGGTCTACAATGAGCAGTTCTTC. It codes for CASSLVGGVYNEQFF.

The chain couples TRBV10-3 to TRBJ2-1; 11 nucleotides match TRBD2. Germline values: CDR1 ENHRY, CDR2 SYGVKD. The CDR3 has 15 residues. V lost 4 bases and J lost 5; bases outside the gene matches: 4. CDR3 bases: TGTGCCATCAGTGTAGCGGGAGGGATCAACAATGAGCAGTTCTTC. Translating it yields CAISVAGGINNEQFF.

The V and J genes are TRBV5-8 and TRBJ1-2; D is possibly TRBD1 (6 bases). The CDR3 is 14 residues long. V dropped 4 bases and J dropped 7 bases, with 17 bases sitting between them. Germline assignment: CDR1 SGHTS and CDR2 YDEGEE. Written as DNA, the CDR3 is TGTGCCAGCAGCCCGGGACTCCGGGGGGCTGGCTACACCTTC. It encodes CASSPGLRGAGYTF.

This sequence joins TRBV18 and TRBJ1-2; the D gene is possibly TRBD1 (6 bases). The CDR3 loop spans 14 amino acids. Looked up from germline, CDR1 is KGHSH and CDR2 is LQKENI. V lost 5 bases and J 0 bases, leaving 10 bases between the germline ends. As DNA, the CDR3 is TGTGCCAGCTCAGGGGGCACCGCTAACTATGGCTACACCTTC. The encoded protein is CASSGGTANYGYTF.

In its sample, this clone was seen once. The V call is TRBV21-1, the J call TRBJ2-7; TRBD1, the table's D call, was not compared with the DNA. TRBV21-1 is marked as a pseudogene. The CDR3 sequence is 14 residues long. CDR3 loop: CASSKRRTGYEQYF. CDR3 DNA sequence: TGTGCCAGCAGCAAACGACGAACAGGGTACGAGCAGTACTTC.

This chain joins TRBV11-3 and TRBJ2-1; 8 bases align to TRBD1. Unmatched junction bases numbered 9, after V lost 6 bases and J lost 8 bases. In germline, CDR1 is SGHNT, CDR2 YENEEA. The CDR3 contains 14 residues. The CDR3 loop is CASSLTGGPYEQFF. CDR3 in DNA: TGTGCCAGCAGTCTCACAGGGGGGCCATATGAGCAGTTCTTC.

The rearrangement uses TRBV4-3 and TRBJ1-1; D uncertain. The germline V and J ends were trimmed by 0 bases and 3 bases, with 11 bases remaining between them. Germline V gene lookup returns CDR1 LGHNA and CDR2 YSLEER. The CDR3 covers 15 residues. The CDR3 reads CASSQEADGYTEAFF. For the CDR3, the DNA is TGCGCCAGCAGCCAAGAAGCAGACGGGTACACTGAAGCTTTCTTT.

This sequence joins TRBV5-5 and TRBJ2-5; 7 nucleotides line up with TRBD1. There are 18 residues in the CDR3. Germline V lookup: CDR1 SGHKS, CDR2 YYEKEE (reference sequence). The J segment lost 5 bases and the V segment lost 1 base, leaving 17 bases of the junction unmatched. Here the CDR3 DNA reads TGTGCCAGCAGCTTGTTGTACTTAACAGGGGCTCGGTTGGAGACCCAGTACTTC. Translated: CASSLLYLTGARLETQYF.

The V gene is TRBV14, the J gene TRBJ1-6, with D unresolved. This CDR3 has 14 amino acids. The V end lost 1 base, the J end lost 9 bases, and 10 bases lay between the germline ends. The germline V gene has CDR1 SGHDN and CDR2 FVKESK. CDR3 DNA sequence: TGTGCCAGCAGCCAAGCCGCTGGGAGTTCACCCCTCCACTTT. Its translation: CASSQAAGSSPLHF. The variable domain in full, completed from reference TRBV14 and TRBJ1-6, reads EAGVTQFPSHSVIEKGQTVTLRCDPISGHDNLYWYRRVMGKEIKFLLHFVKESKQDESGMPNNRFLAERTGGTYSTLKVQPAELEDSGVYFCASSQAAGSSPLHFGNGTRLTVT.

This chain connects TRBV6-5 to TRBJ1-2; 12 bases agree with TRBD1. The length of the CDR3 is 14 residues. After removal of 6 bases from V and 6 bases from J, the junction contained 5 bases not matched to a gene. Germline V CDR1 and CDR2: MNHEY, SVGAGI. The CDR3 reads CASRTGQGAHGYTF. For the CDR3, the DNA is TGTGCCAGCAGAACGGGACAGGGGGCTCATGGCTACACCTTC.

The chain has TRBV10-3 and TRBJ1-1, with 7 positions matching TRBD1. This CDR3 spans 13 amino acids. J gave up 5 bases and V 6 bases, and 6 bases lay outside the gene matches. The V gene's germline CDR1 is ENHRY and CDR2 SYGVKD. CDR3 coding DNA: TGTGCCATCAGCGGGACAGTAGGGACTGAAGCTTTCTTT. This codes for CAISGTVGTEAFF.

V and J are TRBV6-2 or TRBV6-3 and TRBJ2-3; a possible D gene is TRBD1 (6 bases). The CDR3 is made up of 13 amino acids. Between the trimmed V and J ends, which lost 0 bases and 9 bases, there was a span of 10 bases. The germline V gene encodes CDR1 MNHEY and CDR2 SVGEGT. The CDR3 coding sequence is TGTGCCAGCAGTTACTCGGGCGACAGGACGCAGTATTTT. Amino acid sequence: CASSYSGDRTQYF.

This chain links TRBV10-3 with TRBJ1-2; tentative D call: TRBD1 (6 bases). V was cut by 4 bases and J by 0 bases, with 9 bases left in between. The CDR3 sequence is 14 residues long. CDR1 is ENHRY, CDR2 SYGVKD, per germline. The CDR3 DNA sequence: TGTGCCATCAGTGTACCAGGGGCTAACTATGGCTACACCTTC. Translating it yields CAISVPGANYGYTF.

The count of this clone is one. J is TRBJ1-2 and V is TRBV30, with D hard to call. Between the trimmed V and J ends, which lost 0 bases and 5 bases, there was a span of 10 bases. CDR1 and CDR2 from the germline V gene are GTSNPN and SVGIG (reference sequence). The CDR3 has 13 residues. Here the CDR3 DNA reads TGTGCCTGGAGTGTTTCGACTGATTATGGCTACACCTTC. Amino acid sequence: CAWSVSTDYGYTF.

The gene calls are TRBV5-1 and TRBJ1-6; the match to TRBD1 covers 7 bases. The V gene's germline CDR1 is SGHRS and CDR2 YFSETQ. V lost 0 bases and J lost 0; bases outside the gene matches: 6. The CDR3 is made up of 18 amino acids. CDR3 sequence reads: CASSLEGAGSSYNSPLHF. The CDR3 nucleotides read TGCGCCAGCAGCTTGGAGGGGGCAGGGAGCTCCTATAATTCACCCCTCCACTTT.

CDR3 sequence (DNA): TGTGCCAGTAGTATAGTCCTATCCACCGGGGAGCTGTTTTTT. Translating gives CASSIVLSTGELFF. This chain links TRBV19 with TRBJ2-2; unclear D gene. Germline V gene sequence: CDR1 LNHDA, CDR2 SQIVND (reference sequence). Trimming pared 1 base from V and 4 bases from J, leaving 7 bases between. There are 14 residues in the CDR3.

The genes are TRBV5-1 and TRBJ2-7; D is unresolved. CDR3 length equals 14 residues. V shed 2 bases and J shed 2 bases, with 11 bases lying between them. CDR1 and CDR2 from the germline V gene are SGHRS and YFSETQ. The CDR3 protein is CASSFNPETYEQYF. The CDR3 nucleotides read TGCGCCAGCAGCTTCAATCCAGAAACCTACGAGCAGTACTTC.

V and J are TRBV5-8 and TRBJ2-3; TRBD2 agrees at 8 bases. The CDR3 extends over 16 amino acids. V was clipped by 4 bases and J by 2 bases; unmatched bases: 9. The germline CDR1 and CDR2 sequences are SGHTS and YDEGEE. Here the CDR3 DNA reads TGTGCCAGCAGCCAAAGCGGGGGCGACTACACAGATACGCAGTATTTT. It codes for CASSQSGGDYTDTQYF.

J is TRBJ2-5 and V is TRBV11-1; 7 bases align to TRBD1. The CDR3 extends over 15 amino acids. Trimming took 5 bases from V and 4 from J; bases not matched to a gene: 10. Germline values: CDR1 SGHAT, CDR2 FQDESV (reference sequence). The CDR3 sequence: CASSDYRGVGETQYF. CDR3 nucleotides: TGTGCCAGCAGCGATTACAGGGGCGTCGGAGAGACCCAGTACTTC.

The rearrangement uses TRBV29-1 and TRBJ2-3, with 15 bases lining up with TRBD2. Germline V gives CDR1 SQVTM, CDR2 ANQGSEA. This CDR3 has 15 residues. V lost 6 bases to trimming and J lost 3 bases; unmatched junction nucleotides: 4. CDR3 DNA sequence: TGCAGCGTGGATGGGACTAGCGGGAGGACAGATACGCAGTATTTT. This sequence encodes CSVDGTSGRTDTQYF.

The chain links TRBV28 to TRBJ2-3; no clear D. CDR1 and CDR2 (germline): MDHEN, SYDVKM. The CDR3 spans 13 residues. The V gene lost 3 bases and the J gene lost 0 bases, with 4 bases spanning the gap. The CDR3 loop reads CASSFSSTDTQYF. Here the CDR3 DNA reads TGTGCCAGCAGTTTCTCTAGCACAGATACGCAGTATTTT.

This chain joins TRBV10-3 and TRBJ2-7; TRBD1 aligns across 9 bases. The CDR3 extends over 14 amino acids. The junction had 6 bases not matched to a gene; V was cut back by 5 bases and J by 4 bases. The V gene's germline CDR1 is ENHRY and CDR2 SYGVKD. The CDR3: CAISPGTGKYEQYF. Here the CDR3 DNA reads TGTGCCATCAGTCCCGGGACAGGGAAATACGAGCAGTACTTC.

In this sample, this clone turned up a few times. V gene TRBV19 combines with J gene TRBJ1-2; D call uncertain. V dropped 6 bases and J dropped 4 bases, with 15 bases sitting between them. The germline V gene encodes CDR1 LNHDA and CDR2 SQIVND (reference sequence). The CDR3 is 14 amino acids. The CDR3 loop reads CASSMDRRAYGYTF. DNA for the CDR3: TGTGCCAGTAGCATGGATAGGCGGGCCTATGGCTACACCTTC.

The DNA of the CDR3 is TGTGCCAGCAGTTATCAGGGAGGGGAAAGGGCCGGGGAGCTGTTTTTT. Amino acids: CASSYQGGERAGELFF. This sequence joins TRBV6-6 and TRBJ2-2; 7 positions agree with TRBD2. This CDR3 comprises 16 residues. The germline V gene encodes CDR1 MNHNY and CDR2 SVGAGI (reference sequence). V lost 3 bases to trimming and J lost 6 bases; unmatched junction nucleotides: 10.

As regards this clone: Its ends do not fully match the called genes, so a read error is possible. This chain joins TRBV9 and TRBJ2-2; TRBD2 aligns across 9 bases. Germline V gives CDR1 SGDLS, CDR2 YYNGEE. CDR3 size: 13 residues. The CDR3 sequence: CATSGGHTGELFF. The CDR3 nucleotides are TGTGCCACCAGCGGGGGGCACACCGGGGAGCTGTTTTTT.

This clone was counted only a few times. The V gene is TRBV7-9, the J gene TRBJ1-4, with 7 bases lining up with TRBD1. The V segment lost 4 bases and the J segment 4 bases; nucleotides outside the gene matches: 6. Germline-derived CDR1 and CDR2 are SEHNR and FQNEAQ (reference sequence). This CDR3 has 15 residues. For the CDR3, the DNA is TGTGCCAGCAGCTCCCTGGACAGGTATAATGAAAAACTGTTTTTT. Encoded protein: CASSSLDRYNEKLFF.

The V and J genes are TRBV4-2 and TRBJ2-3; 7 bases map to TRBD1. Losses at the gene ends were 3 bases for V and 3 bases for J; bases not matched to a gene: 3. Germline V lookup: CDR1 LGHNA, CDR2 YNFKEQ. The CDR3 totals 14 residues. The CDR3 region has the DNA TGTGCCAGCAGCCAGGGACAGAGGACAGATACGCAGTATTTT. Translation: CASSQGQRTDTQYF.